Presented here are 17 T cell receptor beta chains from one specimen sequenced in a study of T-cell reconstitution after alpha-beta-depleted transplantation in children. Findings and caveats of the study: It was newly produced T cells that mostly accounted for T-cell counts and diversity one year after transplant.

Unique molecular identifiers were built into the TCRbeta library. TCRdb ran MiXCR on the PCR reads and lists one entry per CDR3 protein. Counted here are about 300,000 distinct CDR3 sequences, over 7.5% occurring once; the ten biggest clones make up over 7.5%. Their cognate antigens are unknown. The input for sequencing was peripheral blood, taken 360 days after TCRalphabeta/CD19-depleted stem cell transplant. The receptor set was obtained from a female patient under 10 years old who had a stem cell transplant for Fanconi anemia, so the T cells may come from the graft donor.

This clonotype was found many times. V is TRBV15 and J is TRBJ2-7; D unresolved. The ends were cut back, 4 bases at V and 2 bases at J, with 12 bases in the middle. The germline gives CDR1 LNHNV, CDR2 YYDKDF (reference sequence). The CDR3 length is 14 residues. The DNA of the CDR3 is TGTGCCACCAGCACGAGGACGAAACCCTACGAGCAGTACTTC. Translation gives CATSTRTKPYEQYF.

At least ten counts were recorded for this clonotype. The chain recombines TRBV7-8 with TRBJ1-1; a weak D match, TRBD1 (6 bases). The germline CDR1 and CDR2 sequences are SGHVS and FQNEAQ. CDR3 length: 13 amino acids. Trimming took off 1 base at V and 9 bases at J, with 12 bases between the two ends. CDR3 bases: TGTGCCAGCAGCTTAGGAGGGGGGGTTCAAGCTTTCTTT. It specifies CASSLGGGVQAFF. Supplemented by reference TRBV7-8 and TRBJ1-1, the full variable domain reads GAGVSQSPRYKVAKRGQDVALRCDPISGHVSLFWYQQALGQGPEFLTYFQNEAQLDKSGLPSDRFFAERPEGSVSTLKIQRTQQEDSAVYLCASSLGGGVQAFFGQGTRLTVV.

This clonotype came up many times. The V and J genes are TRBV6-5 and TRBJ1-1; no clear D. Germline CDR1 reads MNHEY; CDR2 reads SVGAGI. The CDR3 totals 14 residues. V was trimmed by 9 bases and J by 3 bases, leaving 17 bases between them. Written as DNA, the CDR3 is TGTGCCAGTTGGAGCACGCTCCTATACACTGAAGCTTTCTTT. Protein sequence: CASWSTLLYTEAFF.

This clonotype was picked up a small number of times. The chain links TRBV20-1 to TRBJ2-3; 11 bases are shared with TRBD2. In germline, CDR1 is DFQATT, CDR2 SNEGSKA (reference sequence). The junction had 13 bases not matched to a gene; V was cut back by 0 bases and J by 5 bases. This CDR3 is 18 amino acids long. The CDR3 DNA reads TGCAGTGCTAGAGATAGGAGAACTAGCGGGAGAGGTATAGATACGCAGTATTTT. Translating it yields CSARDRRTSGRGIDTQYF.

Comments on this clonotype: Since a much larger clone is just one base distant, this may be a read error. The V and J genes are TRBV5-1 and TRBJ1-1, with a weak D call TRBD1 (6 bases). The germline V gene has CDR1 SGHRS and CDR2 YFSETQ. This CDR3 comprises 14 residues. CDR3 residues: CARSLGDTNTEAFF. The CDR3 DNA sequence: TGCGCCAGGAGCTTGGGGGACACGAACACTGAAGCTTTCTTT.

This clonotype was seen a handful of times. The V call is TRBV27, the J call TRBJ1-1; 9 bases align to TRBD1. The ends lost 5 bases at V and 1 base at J; junction bases unmatched: 11. This CDR3 has 17 amino acids. Germline assignment: CDR1 MNHEY and CDR2 SMNVEV (reference sequence). The CDR3, as DNA: TGTGCCAGCAGTCTCTACCCTCCGGGACAGGGGAACACTGAAGCTTTCTTT. Its protein product is CASSLYPPGQGNTEAFF.

This clonotype was detected many times. V gene TRBV7-6 combines with J gene TRBJ2-2; D not resolved. Germline V gives CDR1 SGHVS, CDR2 FNYEAQ. This CDR3 comprises 14 residues. Trimming took 0 bases from V and 2 from J, leaving 4 bases between them. The CDR3 loop is CASSLASNTGELFF. CDR3 nucleotide sequence: TGTGCCAGCAGCTTAGCTTCAAACACCGGGGAGCTGTTTTTT.

This clonotype was detected many times. Germline and junction disagree at one end, which may indicate a read error. This chain links TRBV11-2 with TRBJ2-7; D gene uncertain. This CDR3 has 14 residues. The V gene's germline CDR1 is SGHAT and CDR2 FQNNGV. CDR3 bases: TGTGCCAGCAGCTTAGGTTGGCGTAATCAGCCCCAGGACTTC. The encoded protein is CASSLGWRNQPQDF.

The V and J genes are TRBV9 and TRBJ2-3; the match to TRBD2 covers 8 bases. CDR1 SGDLS and CDR2 YYNGEE come from the germline V gene. The V segment lost 7 bases and the J segment 5 bases; nucleotides outside the gene matches: 18. The CDR3 sequence is 17 residues long. This CDR3 reads CASGGRHTSRMVDTQYF. The CDR3 DNA is TGTGCCAGCGGCGGGAGGCACACCTCCCGCATGGTAGATACGCAGTATTTT.

The sample holds a few counts of this clonotype. The J gene is TRBJ2-5, the V gene TRBV5-4; 10 bases match TRBD1. Germline values: CDR1 SGHNT, CDR2 YYREEE (reference sequence). This CDR3 region has 15 residues. V shed 2 bases and J 4 bases; nucleotides not matched to a gene: 5. The CDR3 DNA reads as TGTGCCAGCAGCTTAAAGGGACAGGGGATAGAGACCCAGTACTTC. Translation gives CASSLKGQGIETQYF.

This clonotype has more than one count but fewer than ten. The CDR3 loop is CSARLLGQGLTYEQYF. The CDR3 region has the DNA TGCAGTGCTAGACTCCTGGGACAGGGGCTTACTTACGAGCAGTACTTC. This rearrangement joins TRBV20-1 to TRBJ2-7; 10 positions match TRBD1. The length of the CDR3 is 16 residues. The germline V gene has CDR1 DFQATT and CDR2 SNEGSKA (reference sequence). V lost 2 bases and J lost 4; bases outside the gene matches: 11.

This clonotype was counted many times. J is TRBJ2-1 and V is TRBV7-2; TRBD2 matches at 9 bases. Per germline, CDR1 SGHTA and CDR2 FQGNSA. Trimming cost V 2 bases and J 6 bases; bases outside gene matches: 8. The CDR3 totals 16 residues. The CDR3 coding sequence is TGTGCCAGCAGCTTATCCCGCGGGAGGGCCATCAATGAGCAGTTCTTC. Its protein product is CASSLSRGRAINEQFF.

This clonotype was counted many times. This chain joins TRBV21-1 and TRBJ2-2; TRBD2, the table's D call, was not compared with the DNA. TRBV21-1 is noted as a pseudogene. The CDR3 loop spans 20 amino acids. The CDR3 is CASSKEAGPEIVTNDGELFF. Here the CDR3 DNA reads TGTGCCAGCAGCAAAGAGGCAGGCCCTGAGATCGTAACGAACGACGGGGAGCTGTTTTTT.

This clonotype showed up many times. The V gene is TRBV12-3 or TRBV12-4, the J gene TRBJ2-7; maybe TRBD2 (6 bases). The CDR3 has 15 residues. The V gene lost 0 bases and the J gene lost 7 bases, with 16 bases spanning the gap. CDR3 in DNA: TGTGCCAGCAGTTTAGCGCCGAGACTAGTTGGTGAGCAGTACTTC. Protein sequence: CASSLAPRLVGEQYF.

The sample holds a few counts of this clonotype. V gene TRBV2 combines with J gene TRBJ2-3, with a possible D match to TRBD2 (6 bases). This CDR3 region has 15 residues. Trimming left V 4 bases short and J 6 bases short, with 17 bases between. Germline V gives CDR1 SNHLY, CDR2 FYNNEI. The CDR3 DNA follows: TGTGCCAGCAGTGTCCGGGGACTCCCAAGCGATACGCAGTATTTT. This codes for CASSVRGLPSDTQYF.

The chain combines TRBV7-7 with TRBJ2-1; the match to TRBD2 covers 15 bases. V gave up 5 bases and J gave up 8 bases; unmatched junction bases: 10. Per the germline V gene, CDR1 is SSHAT and CDR2 is FNYEAQ (reference sequence). CDR3 length: 17 amino acids. The CDR3 sequence is CASSEGTSGRLVDEQFF. The CDR3 nucleotides read TGTGCCAGCAGCGAGGGGACTAGCGGGAGGCTGGTCGATGAGCAGTTCTTC.

In its sample, this clonotype was seen many times. The V and J genes are TRBV5-1 and TRBJ2-2; D uncertain. V was shortened by 3 bases and J by 4 bases, with 4 bases between the two germline ends. The CDR3 runs to 12 residues. The germline CDR1 and CDR2 sequences are SGHRS and YFSETQ. The CDR3 sequence: CASSSVTGELFF. The CDR3 nucleotides are TGCGCCAGCAGCTCAGTCACCGGGGAGCTGTTTTTT.